The clone carrying this T cell receptor beta chain was observed many times. Antigen unknown. This record belongs to a study of CD8 T cells in ankylosing spondylitis. Regarding the study as a whole: For ankylosing spondylitis blood, a TCR beta motif of about eight highly homologous variants appeared characteristic. Disease-linked clones reportedly concentrated significantly in matched ankylosing spondylitis synovial fluid.

J gave up 4 bases and V 4 bases, and 7 bases lay outside the gene matches. Germline V gives CDR1 MGHRA, CDR2 YSYEKL. CDR3 size: 15 residues. Construction of TCR beta libraries was performed using quantitative 5'-RACE with molecular barcodes. TCRdb redid the calling of the 5' RACE reads with MiXCR, one entry per CDR3 protein. The sample includes around 180,000 distinct CDR3 sequences, around a sixth of them seen just once. The chain links TRBV4-1 to TRBJ1-2; 9 bases agree with TRBD1. Specimen: blood, either unsorted or a sorted T cell fraction (not recorded which). The receptor was isolated from a male donor under 30 with ankylosing spondylitis or in good health (not recorded which). The CDR3 sequence: CASSPRQGEGYGYTF. The CDR3 DNA is TGCGCCAGCAGCCCCCGACAGGGGGAGGGCTATGGCTACACCTTC.